This T cell receptor (beta chain) was retrieved from a study of T cells in Graves' hyperthyroidism and ophthalmopathy. Investigators excluded patients with uncontrolled infection, other autoimmune disease, pregnancy or lactation. Cells are PBMCs isolated from about 10 ml of fresh blood. TCR beta CDR3 sequences were amplified from RNA transcripts. TCR CDR3 regions were first amplified by RT-PCR with HTBI primers. TCRdb recomputed calls from the multiplex PCR reads with MiXCR, one row per CDR3 protein. Found here are over 200,000 distinct CDR3 sequences, around 18% of them singletons; the top ten hold roughly two fifths. The germline CDR1 and CDR2 sequences are LNHDA and SQIVND (reference sequence). Deletions cut 5 bases from V and 8 bases from J, with 21 bases between. The CDR3 extends over 15 amino acids.

The chain joins TRBV19 to TRBJ1-2, with TRBD1 as a possible D gene (6 bases). Sequencing was carried out using blood. This clonotype was obtained from a man in his forties or fifties with Graves' hyperthyroidism. CDR3 region: CASSVRHRDNRGYTF. Written as DNA, the CDR3 is TGTGCCAGTAGTGTACGACACAGGGATAATAGGGGCTACACCTTC. Supplemented by reference TRBV19 and TRBJ1-2, the full variable domain reads DGGITQSPKYLFRKEGQNVTLSCEQNLNHDAMYWYRQDPGQGLRLIYYSQIVNDFQKGDIAEGYSVSREKKESFPLTVTSAQKNPTAFYLCASSVRHRDNRGYTFGSGTRLTVV.